This T cell receptor (beta chain) was observed in a study of blood T cells in healthy people across ages. The ends were cut back, 4 bases at V and 3 bases at J, with 12 bases in the middle. CDR3 length: 13 residues. The germline V gene encodes CDR1 DFQATT and CDR2 SNEGSKA (reference sequence). The authors ran a second PCR of about 7 to 12 cycles using a sample-barcoded 5' primer and a J-beta primer mix. TCRdb independently ran MiXCR on the 5' RACE reads; one entry per CDR3 protein. The sample shows around 1,800,000 distinct CDR3 sequences, roughly two fifths of them seen only once. Sequencing was carried out using blood. The sequence derives from a human donor in good health. This chain joins TRBV20-1 and TRBJ1-1, with unresolved D. Written as DNA, the CDR3 is TGCAGTGCTACCCAACTCTGGGACACTGAAGCTTTCTTT. Translating gives CSATQLWDTEAFF.